The 32 T cell receptor beta chains below all came from one sample that was sequenced in a study of CD8+ T cells in alopecia areata. RNA, once extracted, was reverse transcribed into cDNA for use as the sequencing template. Data came from immunoSEQ multiplex PCR; TCRdb stores just in-frame clones and leaves some out. The table has roughly 35,000 clones, approximately 52% seen once; the top ten hold around two fifths. The sample taken for sequencing was NKG2D-high CD8+ T cells sorted from blood. The receptors here all came from a human donor with alopecia areata.

This clone has only one observation. This sequence joins TRBV7-8 and TRBJ2-5; D is undetermined. V shed 1 base and J shed 0 bases, with 6 bases lying between them. This CDR3 is 14 amino acids long. Germline loops: CDR1 SGHVS, CDR2 FQNEAQ. CDR3 coding DNA: TGTGCCAGCAGCTTAGGACCGAACCAAGAGACCCAGTACTTC. The encoded protein is CASSLGPNQETQYF.

The table lists this clone with a few counts. This rearrangement joins TRBV19 to TRBJ1-2; D gene uncertain. Germline V CDR1 and CDR2: LNHDA, SQIVND (reference sequence). CDR3 length: 13 residues. V was shortened by 7 bases and J by 4 bases, with 13 bases between the two germline ends. The CDR3 DNA is TGTGCCAGTATACCGGCCGCAGGCTATGGCTACACCTTC. The encoded protein is CASIPAAGYGYTF.

V and J are TRBV28 and TRBJ2-7; 7 nucleotides line up with TRBD1. CDR3 length equals 18 residues. Germline assignment: CDR1 MDHEN and CDR2 SYDVKM. V shed 2 bases, J shed 0 bases, and the junction held 13 bases outside the gene matches. The CDR3 protein is CASSLTGALLLSSYEQYF. CDR3 DNA sequence: TGTGCCAGCAGTTTAACAGGGGCCCTCCTCCTCAGCTCCTACGAGCAGTACTTC.

This chain uses TRBV6-6 with TRBJ1-1; 8 nucleotides align to TRBD1. There are 14 residues in the CDR3. Germline V gives CDR1 MNHNY, CDR2 SVGAGI (reference sequence). V lost 6 bases to trimming and J lost 1 base; unmatched junction nucleotides: 4. The CDR3 DNA reads as TGTGCCAGCAGCTGGACAGGGAAGAACACTGAAGCTTTCTTT. It encodes CASSWTGKNTEAFF.

This clone has a single count. J is TRBJ2-2 and V is TRBV19; no clear D gene. Germline lookup yields CDR1 LNHDA and CDR2 SQIVND (reference sequence). The CDR3 length is 13 residues. The V end was cut by 1 base, the J end by 3 bases, with 3 bases between. The CDR3, as DNA: TGTGCCAGTAGTATAGGACACACCGGGGAGCTGTTTTTT. Translation: CASSIGHTGELFF.

The chain uses TRBV2 and TRBJ2-2; tentatively, D is TRBD2 (6 bases). Germline V gives CDR1 SNHLY, CDR2 FYNNEI. The length of the CDR3 is 12 residues. In nucleotides, the CDR3 is TGTGTCATGGGGGGGAACACCGGGGAGCTGTTTTTT. This codes for CVMGGNTGELFF.

This chain uses TRBV7-9 with TRBJ2-7, with no clear D. V lost 6 bases to trimming and J lost 6 bases, with 15 bases between them. Germline loops: CDR1 SEHNR, CDR2 FQNEAQ (reference sequence). This CDR3 comprises 13 residues. DNA for the CDR3: TGTGCCAGCAGTTATAACGGTCCGGCCGAGCAGTACTTC. Residues: CASSYNGPAEQYF.

The chain combines TRBV4-1 with TRBJ2-1; TRBD2 matches at 10 bases. Unmatched junction bases numbered 11, after V lost 0 bases and J lost 9 bases. Germline values: CDR1 MGHRA, CDR2 YSYEKL. The CDR3 extends over 17 amino acids. Here the CDR3 reads CASSQDWPSGRAAEQFF. The CDR3 DNA reads TGCGCCAGCAGCCAAGATTGGCCCAGCGGGAGGGCCGCTGAGCAGTTCTTC.

This clone was picked up a small number of times. J is TRBJ2-3 and V is TRBV27; TRBD1 agrees at 10 bases. The CDR3 spans 18 residues. Unmatched junction bases numbered 17, after V lost 5 bases and J lost 6 bases. The germline gives CDR1 MNHEY, CDR2 SMNVEV (reference sequence). In nucleotides, the CDR3 is TGTGCCAGCAGTATCTCGGACGGACAGGGGGTGAGCTCGGATACGCAGTATTTT. This translates into CASSISDGQGVSSDTQYF.

The chain carries TRBV9 and TRBJ2-5; TRBD2 agrees at 7 bases. The CDR3 is 16 amino acids. After removal of 0 bases from V and 2 bases from J, the junction contained 7 bases not matched to a gene. CDR1 and CDR2 (germline): SGDLS, YYNGEE. The CDR3 reads CASSVVPGTTQETQYF. In nucleotides, the CDR3 is TGTGCCAGCAGCGTAGTTCCCGGGACTACTCAAGAGACCCAGTACTTC.

The rearrangement joins TRBV10-2 to TRBJ2-1; D uncertain. CDR1 and CDR2 from the germline V gene are WSHSY and SAAADI. CDR3 length: 13 residues. With 8 bases removed from V and 4 bases from J, the gap between germline ends came to 12 bases. Here the CDR3 DNA reads TGCGCCAGCCTGCGGCTAGATTACAATGAGCAGTTCTTC. Encoded protein: CASLRLDYNEQFF.

The chain joins TRBV7-9 to TRBJ2-7; D ambiguous. The CDR3 consists of 12 residues. V lost 4 bases, J lost 4 bases, and 8 bases lay in between. Germline V gene data show CDR1 as SEHNR and CDR2 as FQNEAQ (reference sequence). CDR3 coding DNA: TGTGCCAGCAGCTCCCCTTCGTACGAGCAGTACTTC. Translating it yields CASSSPSYEQYF.

On this clone itself: A junction boundary mismatches the germline segment, possibly from a read error. V is TRBV5-4 and J is TRBJ2-5; tentatively, D is TRBD1 or TRBD2 (5 bases each). The CDR3 is made up of 14 amino acids. CDR1 SGHNT and CDR2 YYREEE come from the germline V gene (reference sequence). Written as DNA, the CDR3 is TGCGCCAGCAGCCAAGATGTGGGGGAAGAGACCCAGTACTTC. As protein: CASSQDVGEETQYF.

The rearrangement joins TRBV7-2 to TRBJ2-1; possible D gene TRBD2, 6 bases. There are 15 residues in the CDR3. Trimming shortened V by 2 bases and J by 0 bases, and 8 bases separated the two germline ends. CDR1 is SGHTA, CDR2 FQGNSA, per germline. Here the CDR3 reads CASSLSGSSYNEQFF. The DNA for the CDR3 is TGTGCCAGCAGCTTATCCGGGAGCTCCTACAATGAGCAGTTCTTC.

In nucleotides, the CDR3 is TGTGCCAGCAGCAGGGGGTTCTCCTACGAGCAGTACTTC. It is translated as CASSRGFSYEQYF. The genes are TRBV28 and TRBJ2-7; 7 positions match TRBD1. V shed 6 bases, J shed 0 bases, and the junction held 2 bases outside the gene matches. The CDR3 is 13 amino acids. Looked up from germline, CDR1 is MDHEN and CDR2 is SYDVKM. Together with reference TRBV28 and TRBJ2-7, the CDR3 gives the full variable domain: DVKVTQSSRYLVKRTGEKVFLECVQDMDHENMFWYRQDPGLGLRLIYFSYDVKMKEKGDIPEGYSVSREKKERFSLILESASTNQTSMYLCASSRGFSYEQYFGPGTRLTVT.

This clone has just one count. The chain uses TRBV27 and TRBJ1-5, with D possibly being TRBD1 (6 bases). Looked up from germline, CDR1 is MNHEY and CDR2 is SMNVEV (reference sequence). The V end lost 6 bases, the J end lost 7 bases, and 19 bases lay between the germline ends. The CDR3 covers 15 residues. The CDR3 DNA reads TGTGCCAGCAGACCCCTCGGGGGCGAGGAGCAGCCCCAGCATTTT. The encoded protein is CASRPLGGEEQPQHF.

A few counts support this clone. The chain links TRBV28 to TRBJ2-1; TRBD2 agrees at 13 bases. Looked up from germline, CDR1 is MDHEN and CDR2 is SYDVKM. This CDR3 is built from 17 residues. The J segment lost 1 base and the V segment lost 5 bases, leaving 5 bases of the junction unmatched. CDR3 sequence reads: CASSPPGLAGSYNEQFF. CDR3 DNA sequence: TGTGCCAGCAGTCCCCCGGGACTAGCGGGATCCTACAATGAGCAGTTCTTC. Using reference TRBV28 and TRBJ2-1 for the parts outside the CDR3, the full variable domain is DVKVTQSSRYLVKRTGEKVFLECVQDMDHENMFWYRQDPGLGLRLIYFSYDVKMKEKGDIPEGYSVSREKKERFSLILESASTNQTSMYLCASSPPGLAGSYNEQFFGPGTRLTVL.

This chain links TRBV28 with TRBJ2-7; D gene uncertain. Germline-derived CDR1 and CDR2 are MDHEN and SYDVKM. Trimming took 3 bases from V and 0 from J, leaving 12 bases between them. The CDR3 runs to 15 residues. The CDR3 coding sequence is TGTGCCAGCAGTTTTTCTGGCGGCGTCTCCTACGAGCAGTACTTC. This codes for CASSFSGGVSYEQYF.

This chain connects TRBV5-6 to TRBJ2-4; tentatively, D is TRBD1 (6 bases). Trimming removed 4 bases from V and 6 bases from J, with 20 bases in between. Germline V gene sequence: CDR1 SGHDT, CDR2 YYEEEE. CDR3 length: 16 amino acids. CDR3 region: CASSEQSDRNLNIQYF. The DNA for the CDR3 is TGTGCCAGCAGCGAGCAATCCGACAGGAACCTAAACATTCAGTACTTC.

The CDR3 DNA reads as TGTGCCAGCAGCTCGAGGGACATTGGCTATGGCTACACCTTC. Residues: CASSSRDIGYGYTF. This chain connects TRBV11-3 to TRBJ1-2; possibly TRBD1 for D (6 bases). Germline loops: CDR1 SGHNT, CDR2 YENEEA. The CDR3 totals 14 residues. V was cut by 4 bases and J by 4 bases, with 13 bases left in between. Full variable domain (rest looked up from reference TRBV11-3 and TRBJ1-2): EAGVVQSPRYKIIEKKQPVAFWCNPISGHNTLYWYLQNLGQGPELLIRYENEEAVDDSQLPKDRFSAERLKGVDSTLKIQPAELGDSAVYLCASSSRDIGYGYTFGSGTRLTVV.

This chain connects TRBV7-9 to TRBJ2-1; no definite D call. The V end lost 0 bases, the J end lost 2 bases, and 17 bases lay between the germline ends. The germline gives CDR1 SEHNR, CDR2 FQNEAQ (reference sequence). The CDR3 is 18 residues long. The CDR3 sequence: CASSLARGQARTYNEQFF. Written as DNA, the CDR3 is TGTGCCAGCAGCTTAGCGCGTGGGCAGGCAAGGACCTACAATGAGCAGTTCTTC.

The chain couples TRBV18 to TRBJ2-3; a possible D gene is TRBD1 (6 bases). There are 16 residues in the CDR3. Germline V CDR1 and CDR2: KGHSH, LQKENI. The V and J ends lost 1 base and 6 bases respectively, with 17 bases between them. CDR3 in DNA: TGTGCCAGCTCACCACTAAACGACAGGTCCCGCGATACGCAGTATTTT. It codes for CASSPLNDRSRDTQYF.

The chain combines TRBV13 with TRBJ2-1; D assignment may be TRBD1 or TRBD2 (6 bases each). The V gene lost 5 bases and the J gene lost 4 bases, with 18 bases spanning the gap. CDR1 PRHDT and CDR2 FYEKMQ come from the germline V gene (reference sequence). The CDR3 contains 16 residues. The CDR3 here is CASSALGGGAYNEQFF. The CDR3, as DNA: TGTGCCAGCAGCGCCCTAGGGGGAGGAGCGTACAATGAGCAGTTCTTC.

This clone was recorded a few times. The rearrangement joins TRBV6-6 to TRBJ2-1; D is ambiguous. The V gene lost 2 bases and the J gene lost 7 bases, with 6 bases spanning the gap. The CDR3 is 12 residues long. Germline V CDR1 and CDR2: MNHNY, SVGAGI (reference sequence). Here the CDR3 DNA reads TGTGCCAGCAGTTACGTGGGGAATGAGCAGTTCTTC. Translated: CASSYVGNEQFF.

The V call is TRBV7-2, the J call TRBJ2-5; D is uncertain. With 2 bases removed from V and 2 bases from J, the gap between germline ends came to 9 bases. Germline V lookup: CDR1 SGHTA, CDR2 FQGNSA. This CDR3 is 14 amino acids long. The DNA of the CDR3 is TGTGCCAGCAGCTTAAACGGGCTTCAAGAGACCCAGTACTTC. Protein sequence: CASSLNGLQETQYF.

This clone has only a few counts. V gene TRBV4-3 combines with J gene TRBJ2-3, with 10 bases matching TRBD1. Unmatched junction bases numbered 7, after V lost 3 bases and J lost 4 bases. This CDR3 is 16 amino acids long. Germline values: CDR1 LGHNA, CDR2 YSLEER. CDR3: CASSQGTGVRADTQYF. CDR3 coding DNA: TGCGCCAGCAGCCAGGGGACAGGGGTTCGTGCAGATACGCAGTATTTT.

V and J are TRBV5-4 and TRBJ1-1, with D unresolved. The V and J ends lost 4 bases and 0 bases respectively, with 10 bases between them. This CDR3 spans 14 amino acids. The germline V gene has CDR1 SGHNT and CDR2 YYREEE (reference sequence). CDR3 protein: CASSPTGLNTEAFF. DNA of the CDR3: TGTGCCAGCAGCCCCACCGGGCTGAACACTGAAGCTTTCTTT.

This clone was detected only a few times. The chain uses TRBV9 and TRBJ2-2, with no clear D. The V gene's germline CDR1 is SGDLS and CDR2 YYNGEE. There are 15 residues in the CDR3. V was cut by 1 base and J by 4 bases, with 11 bases left in between. The CDR3 loop reads CASSVSGPGTGELFF. CDR3 in DNA: TGTGCCAGCAGCGTAAGTGGCCCGGGCACCGGGGAGCTGTTTTTT.

The J gene is TRBJ2-2, the V gene TRBV27; D ambiguous. The V end lost 5 bases, the J end lost 4 bases, and 8 bases lay between the germline ends. This CDR3 comprises 13 residues. Germline CDR1 reads MNHEY; CDR2 reads SMNVEV (reference sequence). The CDR3 DNA follows: TGTGCCAGCAGTGTACGCGGCACCGGGGAGCTGTTTTTT. Its translation is CASSVRGTGELFF.

This clone was observed a single time. The chain recombines TRBV27 with TRBJ2-7; D unresolved. The ends were cut back, 5 bases at V and 5 bases at J, with 19 bases in the middle. The CDR3 is made up of 15 amino acids. The V gene's germline CDR1 is MNHEY and CDR2 SMNVEV (reference sequence). The CDR3 nucleotides are TGTGCCAGCAGTCTGATAAAATCTCTGGGCCACGAGCAGTACTTC. Its protein is CASSLIKSLGHEQYF.

J is TRBJ1-4 and V is TRBV7-9; 9 bases agree with TRBD1. V dropped 5 bases and J dropped 8; count of bases not matched to a gene: 9. This CDR3 has 15 amino acids. The V gene's germline CDR1 is SEHNR and CDR2 FQNEAQ (reference sequence). CDR3 residues: CASSIRQGGREKLFF. Written as DNA, the CDR3 is TGTGCCAGCAGCATACGACAGGGGGGTAGAGAAAAACTGTTTTTT.

In this sample, this clone turned up a few times. The genes are TRBV29-1 and TRBJ2-7, with D maybe TRBD2 (5 bases). The CDR3 loop spans 11 amino acids. The germline gives CDR1 SQVTM, CDR2 ANQGSEA. V lost 4 bases, J lost 7 bases, and 11 bases lay in between. The CDR3 loop reads CSVGSTREQYF. CDR3 nucleotides: TGCAGCGTTGGGTCCACTAGGGAGCAGTACTTC.